This record covers a single T cell receptor beta chain. These data belong to a study of blood T cell repertoires in COVID-19. Whole-study context: The samples span acute and convalescent COVID-19 from the United States, Italy and Spain. Sample material is recorded as cDNA or gDNA derived from T cells, B-cell-depleted T cells, or PBMCs.

V shed 4 bases, J shed 0 bases, and the junction held 2 bases outside the gene matches. Germline V lookup: CDR1 MNHNY, CDR2 SVGAGI (reference sequence). This CDR3 region has 14 residues. Method: immunoSEQ multiplex PCR; TCRdb's copy keeps in-frame clones and lacks some. Here the sample spans over 150,000 clones, roughly 87% being singletons. This sequence joins TRBV6-6 and TRBJ1-1, with TRBD1 matching over 7 bases. This TCR came from a woman aged 65 to 85 with COVID-19, enrolled during active disease. The sample consisted of peripheral blood. The CDR3 DNA sequence: TGTGCCAGCAGTTGGGACAGCATGAACACTGAAGCTTTCTTT. Residues: CASSWDSMNTEAFF.